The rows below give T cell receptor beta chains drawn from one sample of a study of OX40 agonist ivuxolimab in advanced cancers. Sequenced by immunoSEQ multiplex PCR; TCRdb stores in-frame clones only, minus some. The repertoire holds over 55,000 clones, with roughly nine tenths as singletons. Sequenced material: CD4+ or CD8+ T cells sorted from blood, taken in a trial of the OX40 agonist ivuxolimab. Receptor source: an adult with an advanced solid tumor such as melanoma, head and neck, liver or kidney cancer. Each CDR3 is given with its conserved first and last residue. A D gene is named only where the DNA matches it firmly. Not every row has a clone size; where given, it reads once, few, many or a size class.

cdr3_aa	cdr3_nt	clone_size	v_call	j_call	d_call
CASSAGPGVYEQYF	TGTGCCAGCAGCGCGGGACCGGGGGTCTACGAGCAGTACTTC	.	TRBV7-3	TRBJ2-7	.
CASSWRGASNQPQHF	TGTGCCAGCAGCTGGCGGGGGGCGAGCAATCAGCCCCAGCATTTT	few	TRBV28	TRBJ1-5	.
CASSQAGTSYNEQFF	TGTGCCAGCAGCCAAGCAGGGACTTCCTACAATGAGCAGTTCTTC	.	TRBV14	TRBJ2-1	.
CASSLWSGGNTEAFF	TGTGCCAGCAGTTTATGGTCAGGTGGGAACACTGAAGCTTTCTTT	few	TRBV27	TRBJ1-1	.
CASSLAGGAGGNTIYF	TGCGCCAGCAGCTTGGCCGGGGGGGCCGGTGGAAACACCATATATTTT	.	TRBV5-1	TRBJ1-3	.
CASSQGRGAYNEQFF	TGCGCCAGCAGCCAAGGCAGGGGAGCCTACAATGAGCAGTTCTTC	.	TRBV4-1	TRBJ2-1	.
CASSLSGGKANYGYTF	TGTGCCAGCAGCTTATCGGGGGGGAAAGCTAACTATGGCTACACCTTC	.	TRBV7-9	TRBJ1-2	.
CASSFVGLALTTGELFF	TGTGCCAGCAGCTTTGTCGGTCTTGCACTAACCACCGGGGAGCTGTTTTTT	.	TRBV7-2	TRBJ2-2	.
CATSRDPDREQYF	TGTGCCACCAGCAGAGACCCAGACCGAGAGCAGTACTTC	.	TRBV15	TRBJ2-5	.
CASRASSGKRNEQFF	TGTGCCAGCAGGGCGTCTAGCGGGAAGCGTAATGAGCAGTTCTTC	once	TRBV2	TRBJ2-1	TRBD2
CASSSNQETQYF	TGCGCCAGCAGCTCAAACCAAGAGACCCAGTACTTC	.	TRBV5-1	TRBJ2-5	.
CASKLGGPPGQSSYEQYF	TGTGCCAGCAAACTTGGCGGACCTCCAGGGCAGAGCTCCTACGAGCAGTACTTC	.	TRBV28	TRBJ2-7	.
CASSKGWSGSSYNEQFF	TGTGCCAGCAGCAAAGGTTGGAGCGGGAGCTCCTACAATGAGCAGTTCTTC	.	TRBV21-1	TRBJ2-1	.
CATSRASGFPYEQYF	TGTGCCACCAGCAGAGCAAGCGGTTTTCCCTACGAGCAGTACTTC	.	TRBV15	TRBJ2-7	.
CASSPCKGLAGCEQFF	TGTGCCAGCAGCCCCTGTAAGGGACTAGCGGGATGTGAGCAGTTCTTC	.	TRBV11-3	TRBJ2-1	TRBD2
CASSSRENTEAFF	TGCGCCAGCAGTTCCAGGGAAAACACTGAAGCTTTCTTT	.	TRBV4-3	TRBJ1-1	.
CASSYSGLAVETQYF	TGTGCCAGCAGTTACTCCGGACTAGCGGTTGAGACCCAGTACTTC	once	TRBV6-5	TRBJ2-5	TRBD2
CASSLGGSYNEQFF	TGTGCCAGCAGTTTAGGGGGGAGTTACAATGAGCAGTTCTTC	.	TRBV28	TRBJ2-1	.
CASRWTGPGELFF	TGTGCCAGCAGGTGGACAGGGCCCGGGGAGCTGTTTTTT	.	TRBV6-5	TRBJ2-2	TRBD1
CASSWVTSARVTDTQYF	TGTGCCAGCAGCTGGGTGACTAGCGCAAGAGTCACAGATACGCAGTATTTT	.	TRBV5-6	TRBJ2-3	TRBD2
CASSVGAGPYEQYF	TGTGCCAGCAGCGTAGGGGCGGGCCCCTACGAGCAGTACTTC	.	TRBV9	TRBJ2-7	.
CASSPRLAGYEQYF	TGTGCCAGCAGCCCTCGACTAGCGGGCTACGAGCAGTACTTC	.	TRBV7-2	TRBJ2-7	TRBD2
CASSVSHWGGVNYGYTF	TGTGCCAGCAGCGTATCCCATTGGGGGGGAGTTAACTATGGCTACACCTTC	.	TRBV9	TRBJ1-2	.
CASRPSGNTDTQYF	TGTGCCAGTAGACCTAGCGGGAACACAGATACGCAGTATTTT	.	TRBV19	TRBJ2-3	TRBD2
CASSLGLGGTDTQYF	TGTGCCAGCAGCTTAGGACTAGGCGGCACAGATACGCAGTATTTT	.	TRBV7-2	TRBJ2-3	.
CASSFRGTSNQPQHF	TGTGCCAGTAGCTTCAGGGGTACCAGCAATCAGCCCCAGCATTTT	.	TRBV19	TRBJ1-5	.
CASSPPGPANYGYTF	TGTGCCAGCTCACCTCCAGGGCCAGCTAACTATGGCTACACCTTC	.	TRBV18	TRBJ1-2	.
CASSFRTGPYEQYF	TGTGCCAGCAGTTTTCGGACAGGGCCCTACGAGCAGTACTTC	.	TRBV27	TRBJ2-7	TRBD1
CASNYRGTEAFF	TGTGCCAGTAACTACAGGGGCACTGAAGCTTTCTTT	.	TRBV19	TRBJ1-1	TRBD1
CASSQGRPTSGKGFF	TGTGCCAGCAGTCAAGGAAGACCGACTAGCGGGAAGGGGTTCTTC	once	TRBV13	TRBJ2-1	TRBD2
CASSLGGSYNEQFF	TGCGCCAGCAGCTTGGGCGGCTCCTACAATGAGCAGTTCTTC	.	TRBV5-1	TRBJ2-1	.
CASSFLAGGGNEQFF	TGTGCCAGCAGCTTTCTAGCGGGGGGCGGCAATGAGCAGTTCTTC	.	TRBV5-6	TRBJ2-1	TRBD2
CASSRDGSSYEQYF	TGTGCCAGCAGTCGGGACGGTAGCTCCTACGAGCAGTACTTC	.	TRBV6-5	TRBJ2-7	.
CASSIDSRGRRAGTEAFF	TGTGCCAGTAGTATAGATAGCAGGGGGCGTCGAGCGGGTACTGAAGCTTTCTTT	.	TRBV19	TRBJ1-1	TRBD1
CASRPPRGGASDYGYTF	TGTGCCAGCAGACCCCCCCGGGGGGGCGCTTCTGACTATGGCTACACCTTC	.	TRBV28	TRBJ1-2	.
CASGATRLDDEQFF	TGTGCCAGCGGGGCCACCAGGCTCGACGATGAGCAGTTCTTC	once	TRBV7-3	TRBJ2-1	.
CASIESGALAGGPSLQQYF	TGTGCCAGCATCGAGTCAGGGGCTTTAGCGGGAGGCCCCTCTCTCCAGCAGTACTTC	.	TRBV28	TRBJ2-7	TRBD2
CASSFSGSPYEQYF	TGTGCCAGCAGCTTTAGCGGGAGCCCCTACGAGCAGTACTTC	.	TRBV7-6	TRBJ2-7	TRBD2
CASSQPKREQFF	TGTGCCAGCAGTCAGCCAAAAAGGGAGCAGTTCTTC	.	TRBV28	TRBJ2-1	.
CASSSPSSPTDTQYF	TGCGCCAGCAGCTCTCCTAGCTCCCCCACAGATACGCAGTATTTT	.	TRBV5-1	TRBJ2-3	.
CASSFLGTSEQYF	TGTGCCAGCAGCTTTTTGGGGACAAGCGAGCAGTACTTC	.	TRBV7-3	TRBJ2-7	.
CASSHGQINYGYTF	TGTGCCAGCTCCCATGGACAGATTAACTATGGCTACACCTTC	.	TRBV18	TRBJ1-2	.
CASSPRGISISFPTQLFF	TGTGCCAGCAGCCCGCGAGGGATCTCCATCTCGTTTCCCACCCAACTGTTTTTT	few	TRBV7-8	TRBJ1-4	.
CASSTHRRQGGMNTEAFF	TGTGCCAGTAGTACCCACCGAAGACAGGGAGGAATGAACACTGAAGCTTTCTTT	.	TRBV19	TRBJ1-1	TRBD1
CASSLGLVGNEQFF	TGTGCCAGCAGCTTAGGTTTAGTGGGCAATGAGCAGTTCTTC	.	TRBV7-2	TRBJ2-1	.
CASGLIGVDEAFF	TGTGCTAGTGGTTTAATAGGGGTTGATGAAGCTTTCTTT	.	TRBV12-5	TRBJ1-1	.
CASSAGTQETQYF	TGTGCCAGCTCCGCCGGCACTCAAGAGACCCAGTACTTC	.	TRBV18	TRBJ2-5	.
CASSLGRNNEQFF	TGTGCCAGCAGCTTAGGACGCAACAATGAGCAGTTCTTC	few	TRBV7-3	TRBJ2-1	.
CASSQDPTGINYF	TGCGCCAGCAGCCAAGATCCTACGGGGATTAACTACTTC	.	TRBV4-3	TRBJ2-4	.
CASSTTAGELFF	TGTGCCAGCAGTACCACGGCCGGGGAGCTGTTTTTT	.	TRBV27	TRBJ2-2	.
CASSTLAGTDTQYF	TGTGCCAGCAGCACACTAGCGGGCACAGATACGCAGTATTTT	.	TRBV5-6	TRBJ2-3	TRBD2
CASSLDRALYGYTF	TGTGCCAGCAGCCTTGACAGGGCCCTCTATGGCTACACCTTC	.	TRBV28	TRBJ1-2	TRBD1
CASSLSLGESNQPQHF	TGTGCCAGCAGCCTGAGTCTGGGGGAAAGCAATCAGCCCCAGCATTTT	.	TRBV5-6	TRBJ1-5	.
CASSPIRPGEKLFF	TGTGCCAGCTCTCCCATTCGGCCGGGTGAAAAACTGTTTTTT	.	TRBV18	TRBJ1-4	.
CASSSGLAGGTGELFF	TGTGCCAGCAGCTCCGGACTAGCGGGAGGCACCGGGGAGCTGTTTTTT	.	TRBV5-5	TRBJ2-2	TRBD2
CASSQISGTGSYEQYF	TGTGCCAGCAGCCAAATCTCCGGGACAGGGTCCTACGAGCAGTACTTC	.	TRBV4-2	TRBJ2-7	TRBD1
CASSVLNAGVGSGNTIYF	TGTGCCAGCAGTGTCCTTAACGCGGGGGTAGGATCTGGAAACACCATATATTTT	.	TRBV2	TRBJ1-3	.